The T cell receptor beta chain described here comes from a study of blood T cell repertoires in COVID-19. Study summary: From the United States, Italy and Spain came samples of acute and convalescent COVID-19. The cDNA or gDNA used as material had been derived from T cells, B-cell-depleted T cells, or PBMCs.

Authors' analysis steps: Estimation of nucleated cell counts was performed using reference gene primer amplification. Using immunoSEQ multiplex PCR, the repertoire was profiled, and TCRdb retains in-frame clones only, with some absent. The V and J calls and clone size come from that table; D and trimming were worked out from the DNA. The sample lists under 300,000 clones; roughly nine tenths were seen once. This CDR3 spans 17 amino acids. Germline CDR1 is LNHDA and CDR2 is SQIVND (reference sequence). Germline trimming cut 8 bases from V and 4 bases from J; bases unmatched to any gene: 15. The TCR comes from a man aged 55 to 70 with acute or convalescent COVID-19. Sequencing used peripheral blood. The J gene is TRBJ2-7, the V gene TRBV19; 12 nucleotides agree with TRBD2. The CDR3 sequence: CASVRSSGRDSSYEQYF. Here the CDR3 DNA reads TGTGCCAGTGTGCGATCTAGCGGGAGGGACTCATCTTACGAGCAGTACTTC. Together with reference TRBV19 and TRBJ2-7, the CDR3 gives the full variable domain: DGGITQSPKYLFRKEGQNVTLSCEQNLNHDAMYWYRQDPGQGLRLIYYSQIVNDFQKGDIAEGYSVSREKKESFPLTVTSAQKNPTAFYLCASVRSSGRDSSYEQYFGPGTRLTVT.